The 12 T cell receptor beta chains below all came from one sample that was sequenced in a study of T cell responses to AZD1222 COVID-19 vaccine. TCRdb's copy holds only in-frame clones and misses some; the assay was immunoSEQ multiplex PCR. This sample has some 150,000 clones, with more than 85% found just once. Sequencing was performed on peripheral blood, taken after recovery from COVID-19. These receptors originate from an adult who had recovered from COVID-19.

Here the CDR3 reads CASSIQQIPSYNEQFF. CDR3 DNA sequence: TGTGCCAGTAGTATCCAACAGATTCCCTCCTACAATGAGCAGTTCTTC. The V and J genes are TRBV19 and TRBJ2-1, with D unclear. Germline-derived CDR1 and CDR2 are LNHDA and SQIVND (reference sequence). V lost 3 bases and J 0 bases, leaving 12 bases between the germline ends. The CDR3 has 16 residues.

This rearrangement joins TRBV3-1 (or the pseudogene TRBV3-2) to TRBJ1-1, with TRBD1 identical over 10 bases. The germline V gene has CDR1 LGHDT and CDR2 YNNKEL (reference sequence). With 4 bases clipped from V and 6 bases from J, the junction kept 5 bases outside the gene matches. The CDR3 contains 14 residues. The CDR3 DNA sequence: TGTGCCAGCAGCCGACAGGGGGCAAACCCTGAAGCTTTCTTT. Protein: CASSRQGANPEAFF.

This clone was counted once. This chain joins TRBV12-3 or TRBV12-4 and TRBJ1-2, with D unclear. The CDR3 length is 13 residues. With 2 bases removed from V and 5 bases from J, the gap between germline ends came to 9 bases. CDR3 nucleotide sequence: TGTGCCAGCAGTTTAATCCTCCGATATGGCTACACCTTC. Protein product: CASSLILRYGYTF.

Points on this clone: This sample also contains other DNA sequences that code for the same CDR3. This chain uses TRBV18 with TRBJ2-2; either TRBD1 or TRBD2 may supply D (5 bases each). Trimming pared 5 bases from V and 1 base from J, leaving 11 bases between. This CDR3 contains 15 residues. Germline V gene lookup returns CDR1 KGHSH and CDR2 LQKENI. The CDR3: CASSNRDGNTGELFF. The CDR3 DNA sequence: TGTGCCAGCTCAAACCGGGACGGGAACACCGGGGAGCTGTTTTTT. The full variable domain, in which reference TRBV18 and TRBJ2-2 provide the parts outside the CDR3, is NAGVMQNPRHLVRRRGQEARLRCSPMKGHSHVYWYRQLPEEGLKFMVYLQKENIIDESGMPKERFSAEFPKEGPSILRIQQVVRGDSAAYFCASSNRDGNTGELFFGEGSRLTVL.

The gene calls are TRBV7-9 and TRBJ2-7; 8 positions match TRBD1. This CDR3 has 16 amino acids. The J segment lost 0 bases and the V segment lost 4 bases, leaving 8 bases of the junction unmatched. Germline V gene lookup returns CDR1 SEHNR and CDR2 FQNEAQ (reference sequence). CDR3 coding DNA: TGTGCCAGCAGCTCTCGGACAGGGTCAGTCTCCTACGAGCAGTACTTC. It specifies CASSSRTGSVSYEQYF.

The sample holds a few counts of this clone. This sequence joins TRBV9 and TRBJ1-2, with D perhaps matching TRBD1 (6 bases). Germline V lookup: CDR1 SGDLS, CDR2 YYNGEE. This CDR3 is built from 15 residues. Trimming left V 3 bases short and J 3 bases short, with 15 bases between. In DNA form, the CDR3 reads TGTGCCAGCAGCGCACACAGGGTACCAGACTATGGCTACACCTTC. Translated, it gives CASSAHRVPDYGYTF. The variable domain in full, with the rest retrieved from reference TRBV9 and TRBJ1-2, is DSGVTQTPKHLITATGQRVTLRCSPRSGDLSVYWYQQSLDQGLQFLIQYYNGEERAKGNILERFSAQQFPDLHSELNLSSLELGDSALYFCASSAHRVPDYGYTFGSGTRLTVV.

The V and J genes are TRBV29-1 and TRBJ2-5, with D perhaps assigned TRBD1 or TRBD2 (5 bases each). This CDR3 has 12 amino acids. Trimming stripped 4 bases from V and 7 bases from J, with 13 bases between. Per the germline V gene, CDR1 is SQVTM and CDR2 is ANQGSEA. The DNA of the CDR3 is TGCAGCGTTGGAGGGGAGAGAGGGACCCAGTACTTC. Translated: CSVGGERGTQYF.

The chain joins TRBV28 to TRBJ1-5; a weak D match, TRBD1 (6 bases). Trimming took 3 bases from V and 0 from J, leaving 6 bases between them. This CDR3 has 14 amino acids. Germline assignment: CDR1 MDHEN and CDR2 SYDVKM. The CDR3 region has the DNA TGTGCCAGCAGTTTCAGGGGTAGCAATCAGCCCCAGCATTTT. Its protein product is CASSFRGSNQPQHF.

V is TRBV2 and J is TRBJ2-5, with a tentative D call TRBD1 (6 bases). Germline V gene data show CDR1 as SNHLY and CDR2 as FYNNEI. With 2 bases removed from V and 4 bases from J, the gap between germline ends came to 14 bases. The CDR3 has 15 amino acids. The CDR3 DNA is TGTGCCAGCAGTGAAAGACAGGAACGAGGAGAGACCCAGTACTTC. As protein: CASSERQERGETQYF.

The J gene is TRBJ2-1, the V gene TRBV6-5; D is ambiguous. V lost 5 bases and J 8 bases, leaving 7 bases between the germline ends. CDR1 and CDR2 (germline): MNHEY, SVGAGI. This CDR3 is 11 amino acids long. CDR3 sequence (DNA): TGTGCCAGCAGTCCCGGCGATGAGCAGTTCTTC. Amino acids: CASSPGDEQFF.

The genes are TRBV11-3 and TRBJ2-2; D uncertain. The CDR3 totals 14 residues. Trimming removed 1 base from V and 2 bases from J, with 5 bases in between. Germline V gene data show CDR1 as SGHNT and CDR2 as YENEEA. The CDR3 region is CASSLASNTGELFF. The CDR3 DNA reads TGTGCCAGCAGCTTAGCCAGTAACACCGGGGAGCTGTTTTTT.

The rearrangement uses TRBV6-2 or TRBV6-3 and TRBJ2-3; maybe TRBD2 (6 bases). The germline gives CDR1 MNHEY, CDR2 SVGEGT. The CDR3 totals 16 residues. Between the trimmed V and J ends, which lost 2 bases and 2 bases, there was a span of 14 bases. CDR3: CASSYEGAGFTDTQYF. In DNA form, the CDR3 reads TGTGCCAGCAGTTACGAGGGCGCGGGATTCACAGATACGCAGTATTTT.